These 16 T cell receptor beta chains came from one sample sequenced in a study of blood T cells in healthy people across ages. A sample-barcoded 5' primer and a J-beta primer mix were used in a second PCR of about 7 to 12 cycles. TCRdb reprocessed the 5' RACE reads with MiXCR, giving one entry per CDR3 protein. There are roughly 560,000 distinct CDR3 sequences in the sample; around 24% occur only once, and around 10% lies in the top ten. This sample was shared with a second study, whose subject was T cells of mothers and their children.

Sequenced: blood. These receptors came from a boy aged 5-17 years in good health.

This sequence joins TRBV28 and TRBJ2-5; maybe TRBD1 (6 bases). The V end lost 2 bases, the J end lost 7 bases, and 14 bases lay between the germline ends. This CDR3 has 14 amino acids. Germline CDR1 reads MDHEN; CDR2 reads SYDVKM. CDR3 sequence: CASSLDKPGATQYF. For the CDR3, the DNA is TGTGCCAGCAGTTTAGATAAGCCAGGGGCGACCCAGTACTTC.

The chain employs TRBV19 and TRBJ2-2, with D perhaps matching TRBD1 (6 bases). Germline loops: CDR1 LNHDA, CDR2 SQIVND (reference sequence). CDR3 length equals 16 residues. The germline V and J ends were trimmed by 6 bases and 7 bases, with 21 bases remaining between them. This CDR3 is CASRPSGLQGSGELFF. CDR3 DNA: TGTGCCAGTAGACCGTCTGGGTTGCAGGGGAGCGGGGAGCTGTTTTTT.

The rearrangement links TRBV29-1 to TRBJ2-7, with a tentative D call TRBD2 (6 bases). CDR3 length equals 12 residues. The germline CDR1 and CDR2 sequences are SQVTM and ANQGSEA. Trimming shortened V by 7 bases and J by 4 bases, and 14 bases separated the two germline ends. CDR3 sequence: CSARDLIYEQYF. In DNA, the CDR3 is TGCAGCGCCCGGGACTTGATTTACGAGCAGTACTTC.

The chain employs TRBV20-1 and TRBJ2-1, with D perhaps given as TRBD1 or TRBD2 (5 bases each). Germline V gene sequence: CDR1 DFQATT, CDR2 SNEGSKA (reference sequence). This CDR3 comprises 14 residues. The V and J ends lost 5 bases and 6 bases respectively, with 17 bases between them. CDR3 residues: CSALPPGTTNEQFF. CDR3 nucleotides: TGCAGTGCTCTCCCCCCGGGGACCACCAATGAGCAGTTCTTC.

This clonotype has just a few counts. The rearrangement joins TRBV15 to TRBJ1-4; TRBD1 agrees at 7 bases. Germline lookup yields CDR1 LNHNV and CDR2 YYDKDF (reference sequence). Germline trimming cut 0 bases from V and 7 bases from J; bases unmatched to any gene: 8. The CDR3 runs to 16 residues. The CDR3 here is CATSRDGQARPEKLFF. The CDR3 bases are TGTGCCACCAGCAGAGATGGACAGGCACGACCTGAAAAACTGTTTTTT.

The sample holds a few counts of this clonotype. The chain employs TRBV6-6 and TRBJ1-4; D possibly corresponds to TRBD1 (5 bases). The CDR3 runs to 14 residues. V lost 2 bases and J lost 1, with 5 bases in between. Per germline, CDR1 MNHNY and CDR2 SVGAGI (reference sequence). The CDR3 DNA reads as TGTGCCAGCAGTTACGGGGGAACTAATGAAAAACTGTTTTTT. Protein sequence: CASSYGGTNEKLFF.

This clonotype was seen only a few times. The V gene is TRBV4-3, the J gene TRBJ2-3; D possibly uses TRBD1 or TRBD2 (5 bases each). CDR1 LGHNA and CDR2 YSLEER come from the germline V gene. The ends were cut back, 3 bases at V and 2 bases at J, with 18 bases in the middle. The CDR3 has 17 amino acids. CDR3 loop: CASSHDTGTQFTDTQYF. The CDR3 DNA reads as TGCGCCAGCAGCCACGACACCGGGACCCAGTTCACAGATACGCAGTATTTT.

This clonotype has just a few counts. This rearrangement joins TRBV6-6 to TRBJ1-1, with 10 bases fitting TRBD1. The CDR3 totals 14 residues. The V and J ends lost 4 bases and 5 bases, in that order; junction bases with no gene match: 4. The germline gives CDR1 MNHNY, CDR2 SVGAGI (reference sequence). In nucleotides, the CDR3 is TGTGCCAGCAGTTCGACAGGGGGCTGGACTGAAGCTTTCTTT. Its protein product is CASSSTGGWTEAFF.

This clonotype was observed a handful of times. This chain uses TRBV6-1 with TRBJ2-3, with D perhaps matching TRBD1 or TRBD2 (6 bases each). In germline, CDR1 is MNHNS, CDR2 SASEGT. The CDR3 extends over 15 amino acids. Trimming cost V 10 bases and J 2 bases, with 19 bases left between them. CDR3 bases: TGTGCCAATTCGGCTGGAGGGGGTTTCACAGATACGCAGTATTTT. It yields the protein CANSAGGGFTDTQYF.

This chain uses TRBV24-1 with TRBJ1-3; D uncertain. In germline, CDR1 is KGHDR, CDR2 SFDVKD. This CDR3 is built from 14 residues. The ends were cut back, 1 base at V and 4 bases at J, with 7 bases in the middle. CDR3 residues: CATSDFAGGNTIYF. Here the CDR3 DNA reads TGTGCCACCAGTGATTTCGCCGGGGGAAACACCATATATTTT.

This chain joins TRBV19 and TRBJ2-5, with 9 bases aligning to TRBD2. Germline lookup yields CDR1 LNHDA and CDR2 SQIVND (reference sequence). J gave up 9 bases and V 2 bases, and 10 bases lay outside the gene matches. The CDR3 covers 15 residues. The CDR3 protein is CASSIQAGGPQAQYF. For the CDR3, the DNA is TGTGCCAGTAGTATACAAGCGGGGGGCCCCCAGGCCCAGTACTTC.

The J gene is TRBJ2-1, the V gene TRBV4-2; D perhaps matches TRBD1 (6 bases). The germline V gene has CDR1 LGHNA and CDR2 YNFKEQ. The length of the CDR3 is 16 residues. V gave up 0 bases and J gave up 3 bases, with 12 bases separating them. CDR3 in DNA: TGTGCCAGCAGCCAAGATAACAGGGAGTACTACAATGAGCAGTTCTTC. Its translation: CASSQDNREYYNEQFF.

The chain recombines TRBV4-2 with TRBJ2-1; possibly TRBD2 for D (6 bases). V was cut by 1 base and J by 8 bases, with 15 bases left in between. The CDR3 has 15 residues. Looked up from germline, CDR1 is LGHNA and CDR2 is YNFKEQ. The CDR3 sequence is CASSQGERLADEQFF. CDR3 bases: TGTGCCAGCAGCCAAGGAGAGCGGTTAGCGGATGAGCAGTTCTTC.

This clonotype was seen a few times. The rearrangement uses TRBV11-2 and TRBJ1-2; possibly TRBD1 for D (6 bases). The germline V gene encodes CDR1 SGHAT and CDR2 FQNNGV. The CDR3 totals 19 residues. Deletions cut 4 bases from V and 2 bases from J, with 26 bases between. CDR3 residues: CASSSNYRDQHTKNYGYTF. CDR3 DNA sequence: TGTGCCAGCAGCTCCAACTACAGGGATCAGCACACAAAGAACTATGGCTACACCTTC.

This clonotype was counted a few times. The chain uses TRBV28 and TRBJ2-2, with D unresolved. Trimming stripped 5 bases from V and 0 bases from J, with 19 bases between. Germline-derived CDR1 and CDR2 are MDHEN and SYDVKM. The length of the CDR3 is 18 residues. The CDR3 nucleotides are TGTGCCAGCAGTCCCCGCATGGCCCGAAGAGCGAACACCGGGGAGCTGTTTTTT. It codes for CASSPRMARRANTGELFF. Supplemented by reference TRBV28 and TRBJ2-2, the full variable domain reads DVKVTQSSRYLVKRTGEKVFLECVQDMDHENMFWYRQDPGLGLRLIYFSYDVKMKEKGDIPEGYSVSREKKERFSLILESASTNQTSMYLCASSPRMARRANTGELFFGEGSRLTVL.

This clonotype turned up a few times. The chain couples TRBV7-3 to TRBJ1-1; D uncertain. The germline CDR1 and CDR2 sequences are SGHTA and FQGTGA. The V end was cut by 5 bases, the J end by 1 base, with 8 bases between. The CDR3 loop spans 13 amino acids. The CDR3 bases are TGTGCCAGCAGCAAAGGGAGGAACACTGAAGCTTTCTTT. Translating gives CASSKGRNTEAFF.